The text below deals with one TCR beta chain. The data were obtained in a study of T-cell reconstitution after alpha-beta-depleted transplantation in children. V dropped 2 bases and J dropped 7 bases, with 12 bases sitting between them. Per germline, CDR1 MNHNY and CDR2 SVGAGI (reference sequence). The CDR3 contains 13 residues. Unique molecular identifiers tagged the TCRbeta library. One entry per CDR3 protein results from TCRdb running MiXCR on the PCR reads. The repertoire holds about a million distinct CDR3 sequences, with about 29% as singletons. The chain couples TRBV6-6 to TRBJ2-7; tentatively, D is TRBD2 (7 bases). The clonotype was recovered from a boy less than two years old who had a stem cell transplant for SCID, so the T cells may come from the graft donor. Source: PBMCs, mostly from graft donor cells, taken 360 days after TCRalphabeta/CD19-depleted stem cell transplant. The CDR3: CASSYRGAGEQYF. The CDR3 bases are TGTGCCAGCAGTTACCGGGGGGCGGGAGAGCAGTACTTC.